This is a list of T cell receptor beta chains from one sample in a study of identical twins. From the 5' RACE reads, TCRdb called clonotypes with MiXCR, one entry per CDR3 protein. Of fewer than 500,000 distinct CDR3 sequences listed, approximately 25% were seen once; the top ten hold 2.9%. Separately, the same data were catalogued under a study of T cells expressing NK-cell markers.

The sample taken for sequencing was CD4+ T cells sorted from blood. The origin of the receptors is a woman aged 18-29 years in good health. The CDR3 runs from the conserved cysteine through the conserved F or W. The D gene is left open where the match is weak. Size is omitted from some rows. Given values are once, few, many or a class for expanded clones.

TRBV29-1,NA,TRBJ2-3,NA,CSVPLTDTQYF,TGCAGCGTGCCTCTCACAGATACGCAGTATTTT
TRBV6-1,few,TRBJ2-2,NA,CASLGLNTGELFF,TGTGCCAGCCTGGGACTGAACACCGGGGAGCTGTTTTTT
TRBV6-6,few,TRBJ2-5,TRBD2,CASSGAGGETQYF,TGTGCCAGCAGTGGCGCGGGGGGAGAGACCCAGTACTTC
TRBV20-1,NA,TRBJ2-1,NA,CSAVARYNEQFF,TGCAGTGCAGTGGCGCGGTACAATGAGCAGTTCTTC
TRBV6-1,few,TRBJ2-1,NA,CASSVNPLGYNEQFF,TGTGCCAGCAGTGTAAACCCACTCGGGTACAATGAGCAGTTCTTC
TRBV27,NA,TRBJ2-4,TRBD1,CASSSPTGERIQYF,TGTGCCAGCAGTTCCCCAACAGGGGAACGAATTCAGTACTTC
TRBV3-1,few,TRBJ2-6,NA,CASSQKTVDSSGANVLTF,TGTGCCAGCAGCCAAAAGACAGTGGACTCCTCTGGGGCCAACGTCCTGACTTTC
TRBV20-1,few,TRBJ2-5,TRBD2,CSAPGGSQETQYF,TGCAGTGCCCCGGGGGGATCGCAAGAGACCCAGTACTTC
TRBV5-6,many,TRBJ2-5,TRBD2,CASSLDSGRAKTQYF,TGTGCCAGCAGCTTAGACAGCGGGAGGGCTAAGACCCAGTACTTC
TRBV10-3,NA,TRBJ1-1,NA,CAITTRGFDTEAFF,TGTGCCATCACTACACGGGGGTTTGACACTGAAGCTTTCTTT
TRBV29-1,NA,TRBJ2-5,NA,CRAGEKAQYF,TGCAGGGCCGGAGAAAAGGCTCAGTACTTC
TRBV20-1,NA,TRBJ2-7,TRBD2,CSARVPGTSVYEQYF,TGCAGTGCTAGGGTGCCCGGGACTAGCGTATACGAGCAGTACTTC
TRBV5-6,NA,TRBJ2-1,NA,CASSLIARKIYNEQFF,TGTGCCAGCAGCCTGATTGCCCGTAAGATTTACAATGAGCAGTTCTTC
TRBV21-1,NA,TRBJ2-1,NA,CASSTWGSEQFF,TGTGCCAGCAGCACATGGGGGAGTGAGCAGTTCTTC